This TCR beta chain originates from a study of cytomegalovirus exposure and HLA in healthy donors. Trimming shortened V by 10 bases and J by 3 bases, and 16 bases separated the two germline ends. This CDR3 is 13 amino acids long. Germline-derived CDR1 and CDR2 are SNHLY and FYNNEI. This PCR relied on a set of 60 Vbeta primers and 13 Jbeta primers. As processed by the authors: Unique TCR beta chains numbered about 80 million in a later analysis, with around 10 million shared. Profiling relied on immunoSEQ multiplex PCR, and the TCRdb table lists in-frame clones only, not all of them. The V and J calls and the clone size are those of that table, but D and trimming were determined from the DNA. This table has some 100,000 clones, roughly 75% appearing once.

Sequenced input: PBMCs. V and J are TRBV2 and TRBJ2-7; possibly TRBD2 for D (7 bases). This TCR derives from a young woman in good health and CMV-seropositive. The CDR3 sequence is CATNDGGRYEQYF. CDR3 DNA sequence: TGTGCCACCAATGACGGGGGGCGCTACGAGCAGTACTTC.